What follows describes a single T cell receptor beta chain. Its recognized antigen is unknown. No quality values exist for individual bases; no much larger clone is one base distant. In total, roughly 710 healthy bone marrow donors made up the cohort. All cohort members were sampled while nominally healthy, although unrecorded immune exposures were likely present. The donor was CMV seronegative and was included in the group of 352 seronegative cohort members. A peripheral blood sample was provided by each donor, and peripheral blood mononuclear cells were used for TCR beta sequencing. The Qiagen DNeasy Blood Extraction Kit was used to extract genomic DNA from the blood cell samples. Sequences MDHEN (CDR1) and SYDVKM (CDR2) are obtained from the germline V gene. Including cysteine and phenylalanine, the CDR3 has 15 amino acids. The CDR3 DNA has 45 bases and is translated from base 1. The germline V end is reduced by 6 bases and the J end by 3 bases; junction bases left unmatched: 5.

This sample stems from a study of cytomegalovirus exposure and HLA in healthy donors (dated by TCRdb to about 2017). A note on the overall study: An earlier analysis of 587 of the donors reported 276 Gb of sequence data and 100 million to 120 million unique TCR beta sequences obtained from about 180 million T cells. Of the roughly 400 genotyped donors, 81% were placed in the genetic ancestry cluster associated with self-reported Caucasian donors. Genome-wide SNP genotypes for about 55% of the 666 donors were used in a later genetic analysis, which treated that subset as a discovery cohort. Besides the first cohort of about 730 subjects, a separate validation cohort made up of roughly 120 different subjects was used. Rather than drawing on any new phenotypic data, the later analysis identified candidate immune exposures from TCR beta sequences and the way those sequences occurred across donors. Five DR-DQ haplotypes were treated as single units for association and clustering because of strong linkage in the cohort. Across approximately 400 genotyped donors of the cohort, an average of approximately 240,000 unique TCR beta nucleotide sequences per donor were sequenced, and 15% to 20% of those sequences were non-productive. To predict cytomegalovirus infection status, the study brought together high-throughput TCR immunosequencing, statistical association of individual TCRs with disease status, and machine learning. HLA typing included class I and class II loci at four-digit resolution. The study was designed to test whether signatures of past pathogen exposure could be identified by cataloging public T cell receptors. The study profiled the T cell repertoires of under 700 subjects by immunosequencing and related them to cytomegalovirus serostatus. An earlier analysis of several hundred of the donors used high-throughput TCR beta sequencing to judge whether each TCR beta V gene segment behaved as functional or pseudogenic. An early release that covered about 600 HLA-typed donors contained about 290 gigabases of sequencing data and 70 million to 100 million unique TCR sequences. To study patterns of TCR occurrence, a later analysis re-analyzed previously published TCR beta repertoires from hundreds of donors and added high-resolution HLA genotyping. Typing coverage varied by locus: about 620-640 donors for A, B, C, DRB1 and DQB1; 500 to 550 for DQA1; about 600 for DPA1; roughly 450 for DPB1. Donor age, sex, ethnicity and CMV serostatus were compiled together with the repertoire data. Every repertoire in the discovery cohort had been generated on one and the same sequencing platform.

Paper-wide results and their limitations: Most CMV-associated TCR beta chains appeared to be HLA-restricted in a later analysis, and the HLA associations seemed to be driven largely by CMV exposure. In a later analysis, HLA-associated TCR beta chains were found to be more clonally expanded and to have lower generation probabilities than equally common non-associated chains. Linkage disequilibrium might explain the correlated functional status among segregating V segments, but an unknown experimental factor could not be excluded. Across donors, most TCR sequences were observed very rarely, whereas some public TCRs were present in many individuals. According to a later genetic analysis, donors in an Asian-associated ancestry cluster had fewer N-insertions in productive TCRs than the approximately 670-donor mean. Some IMGT-functional V segments, including TRBV6-2 and TRBV6-3, could not be distinguished by the 87-base-pair reads and were therefore excluded. A few of the identified cytomegalovirus-associated TCR beta chains were confirmed in vitro to be specific for cytomegalovirus antigens. The authors suggested that the approach could potentially be generalized to other disease states and immunological phenotypes. The study gave a list of 150 to 200 TCR beta chains associated with cytomegalovirus. The classifier was reported to diagnose cytomegalovirus status with high specificity and sensitivity in both the original and validation cohorts. A cluster of highly shared sequence variants was judged likely to represent a technical artifact of the sequencing pipeline. In a later analysis, the rate of TCR association differed among HLA loci, with DRB1 alleles having the most associated TCRs and HLA-C alleles having the fewest. The only immune exposure information available for the cohort was CMV serostatus. Roughly uniform sequencing depth across donors was assumed in presence/absence analyses, although this assumption may not hold. In a later analysis, some 18,000 TCR beta sequences were associated with specific HLA alleles at a false discovery rate of 0.05. The earlier analysis of a few hundred of the donors excluded 15 to 20 rarely observed V segments, including chromosome 9 orphons, because counts were too low. When HLA alleles, especially DR and DQ, strongly co-occurred, TCR associations were difficult to assign to individual alleles. A later genetic analysis associated a missense DCLRE1C variant with V-gene and J-gene trimming of TCR beta chains, and an independent cohort replicated the association. This cohort had only TCR beta chains sequenced, and the lack of alpha or paired-chain data limited which features could be detected. HLA typing was unavailable for some donors at each locus, so association tests used only the typed subset. A further reported finding was that TCR beta sequences accurately predicted the HLA-A and HLA-B alleles for most subjects in the first cohort. In an earlier analysis of over 550 of the donors, most TCR beta V segments were observed in productive rearrangements about 90% or about 30% of the time, broadly matching IMGT annotations. In a later analysis, several top co-occurrence clusters were reported to appear linked to parvovirus B19, influenza, CMV and Epstein-Barr virus.

Libraries were prepared through the immunoSEQ multiplex PCR assay. For the multiplex PCR, a mixture combining 60 forward primers for TCR Vbeta segments and 13 reverse primers for TCR Jbeta segments was used. The CDR3 region of rearranged TCR beta genes was amplified from genomic DNA with a multiplex PCR assay. Amplified TCR beta libraries were sequenced as 87-base-pair reads on the Illumina HiSeq System. On the authors' methods: Across the roughly 600 repertoires, a later analysis counted roughly 77 million unique TCR beta chains, around 11 million of which were shared by at least two donors. A nearest-neighbor algorithm error-corrected the raw reads and collapsed the reads into unique sequences, merging closely related sequences to remove PCR and sequencing errors. V, D and J gene segments were assigned by aligning CDR3 sequences to IMGT reference sequences. For a sequence to be retained, at least a six-nucleotide match to both a V gene segment and a J gene segment was required. A rearrangement was called productive if the CDR3 had no stop codons and remained in frame with V and J, and every other rearrangement was called non-productive. Following IMGT convention, CDR3 was defined as the stretch from the second conserved V-encoded cysteine up to the conserved J-encoded phenylalanine. The earlier analysis of approximately 590 of the donors excluded any sequence lacking an unambiguous match to a single V gene segment. An earlier analysis of a few hundred of the donors called V segments functional above 56.7% productive rearrangements and segregating when the between-donor standard deviation exceeded 5%. To diagnose cytomegalovirus status from the catalog of TCR beta chain sequences, a statistical classification framework was built. A later analysis assigned V and J genes by comparing TCR nucleotide sequences with IMGT/GENE-DB human TR gene sequences. A later analysis assigned CDR3 sequences and most-parsimonious VDJ recombination scenarios with the TCRdist pipeline. In a later analysis, every TCR beta chain was defined by the combination of its CDR3 amino acid sequence and its V-gene family, and reads without a unique V-gene family were dropped. As a way to deal with suspected cross-contamination and a sequencing artifact, a later analysis dropped 450 to 600 nucleotide sequences that were highly shared and had low generation probability. A later analysis calculated a clonal expansion index for each public chain from normalized within-repertoire ranks of inferred template counts. In a later analysis, generation probabilities were computed with a VDJ recombination model fitted to out-of-frame rearrangements, and the resulting probabilities were checked against IGoR. In a later analysis, TCR-TCR, TCR-HLA and TCR-CMV co-occurrence was scored with hypergeometric tests, and a repertoire-size bias correction was applied to TCR pairs. To estimate false discovery rates, a later analysis permuted the HLA or CMV assignments 20 times. A later analysis grouped co-occurring TCRs with DBSCAN, adding TCRdist sequence similarity when clustering within HLA-allele-positive subsets. Repertoires with fewer than 30,000 or more than 120,000 public chains, plus five repertoires with anomalous nucleotide sharing, were excluded from co-occurrence clustering. TCRdb took this table from immuneACCESS and kept in-frame rearrangements with V and J called. Such tables lack part of the clones; where checked against another copy, unresolved V genes explain under half of the gap, and the rest is unexplained. V and J calls plus clone size are reproduced from that table; the DNA served to infer D and trimming. Present in this sample are 110,000 or so clones, 70% to 75% of which were seen just once. The ten largest clones represent approximately 1.3% of the sample.

This clonotype was sampled from a man aged 40-49 years in good health and CMV-seronegative. Sequencing was performed on PBMCs. In this chain, TRBV28 is recombined with TRBJ2-3; 11 middle bases align to TRBD2. The DNA sequence follows: TGTGCCAGCAGCCCTCTAGCGGGAGGTACAGATACGCAGTATTTT. Its protein reads: CASSPLAGGTDTQYF. Reference TRBV28 and TRBJ2-3 proteins supply the regions before and after the CDR3; the full variable domain is: DVKVTQSSRYLVKRTGEKVFLECVQDMDHENMFWYRQDPGLGLRLIYFSYDVKMKEKGDIPEGYSVSREKKERFSLILESASTNQTSMYLCASSPLAGGTDTQYFGPGTRLTVL.